The 5 T cell receptor beta chains below were found in one sample sequenced in a study of blood T cell repertoires in COVID-19. Repertoires were generated with immunoSEQ multiplex PCR, while TCRdb's copy carries only in-frame clones and drops some. Among 310,000 or so clones, about nine tenths were seen once, and the ten largest hold more than 8.5%. Sequencing was done on a sample of PBMCs or T cells enriched from blood (not recorded which). The receptor set was obtained from a woman between 18 and 30 years old who had recovered from COVID-19.

This clone was picked up one time. The chain joins TRBV2 to TRBJ1-3; 8 bases agree with TRBD1. The germline V gene has CDR1 SNHLY and CDR2 FYNNEI. This CDR3 region has 14 residues. V was clipped by 6 bases and J by 2 bases; unmatched bases: 3. The CDR3 is CASRKTGAGNTIYF. CDR3 nucleotides: TGTGCCAGCAGGAAGACAGGGGCTGGAAACACCATATATTTT.

This chain connects TRBV28 to TRBJ2-3; no reliable D call. The CDR3 length is 14 residues. Trimming shortened V by 9 bases and J by 0 bases, and 13 bases separated the two germline ends. Germline CDR1 and CDR2: MDHEN and SYDVKM. As DNA, the CDR3 is TGTGCCAGTACGGCAGGCAGGAGCACAGATACGCAGTATTTT. Amino acid sequence: CASTAGRSTDTQYF. Looking up the rest from reference TRBV28 and TRBJ2-3 gives the full variable domain: DVKVTQSSRYLVKRTGEKVFLECVQDMDHENMFWYRQDPGLGLRLIYFSYDVKMKEKGDIPEGYSVSREKKERFSLILESASTNQTSMYLCASTAGRSTDTQYFGPGTRLTVL.

The chain has TRBV19 and TRBJ1-5; no clear D. The V end was cut by 5 bases, the J end by 0 bases, with 17 bases between. Germline assignment: CDR1 LNHDA and CDR2 SQIVND (reference sequence). The CDR3 is 17 residues long. This CDR3 is CASSQNLEPYSNQPQHF. The CDR3 coding sequence is TGTGCCAGTAGTCAGAACCTAGAGCCTTATAGCAATCAGCCCCAGCATTTT.

The V call is TRBV4-3, the J call TRBJ2-7, with D possibly matching TRBD2 (5 bases). The germline gives CDR1 LGHNA, CDR2 YSLEER. The CDR3 is 14 residues long. The ends were cut back, 1 base at V and 6 bases at J, with 13 bases in the middle. The CDR3 here is CASSQVLASTEQYF. DNA for the CDR3: TGCGCCAGCAGCCAAGTGCTAGCATCCACCGAGCAGTACTTC.

The chain uses TRBV19 and TRBJ2-1; maybe TRBD2 (7 bases). Trimming took 5 bases from V and 7 from J, leaving 21 bases between them. There are 16 residues in the CDR3. Germline CDR1 and CDR2: LNHDA and SQIVND (reference sequence). CDR3 sequence: CASSVLGYREGNEQFF. In nucleotides, the CDR3 is TGTGCCAGTAGTGTACTCGGCTACAGGGAGGGGAATGAGCAGTTCTTC.